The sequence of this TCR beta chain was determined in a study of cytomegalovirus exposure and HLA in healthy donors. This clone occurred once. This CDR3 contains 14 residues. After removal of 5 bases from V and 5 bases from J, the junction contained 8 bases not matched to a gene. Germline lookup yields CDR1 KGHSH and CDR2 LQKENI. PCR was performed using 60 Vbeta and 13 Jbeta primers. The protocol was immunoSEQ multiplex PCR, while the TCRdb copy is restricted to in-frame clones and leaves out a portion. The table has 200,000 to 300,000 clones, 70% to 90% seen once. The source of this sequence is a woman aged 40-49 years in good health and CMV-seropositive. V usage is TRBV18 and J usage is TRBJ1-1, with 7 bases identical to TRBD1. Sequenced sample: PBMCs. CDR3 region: CASSSPQGNTEAFF. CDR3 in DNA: TGTGCCAGCTCAAGCCCACAGGGGAATACTGAAGCTTTCTTT.